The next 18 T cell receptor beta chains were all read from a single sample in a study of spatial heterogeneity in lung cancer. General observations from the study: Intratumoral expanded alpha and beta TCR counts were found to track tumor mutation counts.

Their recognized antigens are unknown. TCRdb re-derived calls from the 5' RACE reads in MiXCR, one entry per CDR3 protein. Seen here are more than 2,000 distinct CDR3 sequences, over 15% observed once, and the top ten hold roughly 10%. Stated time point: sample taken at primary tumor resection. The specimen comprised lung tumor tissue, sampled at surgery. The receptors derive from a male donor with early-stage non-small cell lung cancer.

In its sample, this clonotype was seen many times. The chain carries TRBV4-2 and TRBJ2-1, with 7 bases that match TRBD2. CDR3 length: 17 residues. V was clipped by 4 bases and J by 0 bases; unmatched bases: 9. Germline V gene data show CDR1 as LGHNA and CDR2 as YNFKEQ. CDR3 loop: CASSRRTSEGSYNEQFF. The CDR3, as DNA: TGTGCCAGCAGCCGCAGGACTAGTGAGGGCTCCTACAATGAGCAGTTCTTC.

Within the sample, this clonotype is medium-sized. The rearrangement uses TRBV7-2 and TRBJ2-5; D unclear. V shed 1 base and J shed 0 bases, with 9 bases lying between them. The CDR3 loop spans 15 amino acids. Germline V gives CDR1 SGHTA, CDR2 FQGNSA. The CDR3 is CASSLDGAYQETQYF. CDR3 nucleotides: TGTGCCAGCAGCTTAGACGGAGCGTACCAAGAGACCCAGTACTTC.

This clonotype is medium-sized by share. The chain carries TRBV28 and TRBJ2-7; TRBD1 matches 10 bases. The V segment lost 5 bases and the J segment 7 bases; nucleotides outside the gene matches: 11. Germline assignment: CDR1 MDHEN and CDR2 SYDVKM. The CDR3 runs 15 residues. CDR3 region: CASSAWTGGLSEQYF. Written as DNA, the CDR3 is TGTGCCAGCAGTGCGTGGACAGGGGGGTTAAGTGAGCAGTACTTC.

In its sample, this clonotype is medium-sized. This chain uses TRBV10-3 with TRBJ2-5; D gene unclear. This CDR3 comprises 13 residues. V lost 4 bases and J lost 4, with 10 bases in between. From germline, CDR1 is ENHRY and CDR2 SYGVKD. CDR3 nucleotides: TGTGCCATCAGTGGGCCCCGGGTAGAGACCCAGTACTTC. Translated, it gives CAISGPRVETQYF.

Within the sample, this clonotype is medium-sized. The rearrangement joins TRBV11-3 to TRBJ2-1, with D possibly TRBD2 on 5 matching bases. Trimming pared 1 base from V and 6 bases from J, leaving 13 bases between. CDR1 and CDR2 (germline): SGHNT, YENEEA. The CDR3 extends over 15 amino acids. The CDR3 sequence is CASSLGPGRGNEQFF. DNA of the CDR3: TGTGCCAGCAGCTTAGGCCCGGGGAGAGGCAATGAGCAGTTCTTC.

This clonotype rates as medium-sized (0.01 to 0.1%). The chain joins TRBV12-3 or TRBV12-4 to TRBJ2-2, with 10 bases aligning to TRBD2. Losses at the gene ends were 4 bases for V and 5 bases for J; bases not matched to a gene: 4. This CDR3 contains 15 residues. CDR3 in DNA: TGTGCCAGCAGTTCCGGACTAGCGGCTACCGGGGAGCTGTTTTTT. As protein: CASSSGLAATGELFF.

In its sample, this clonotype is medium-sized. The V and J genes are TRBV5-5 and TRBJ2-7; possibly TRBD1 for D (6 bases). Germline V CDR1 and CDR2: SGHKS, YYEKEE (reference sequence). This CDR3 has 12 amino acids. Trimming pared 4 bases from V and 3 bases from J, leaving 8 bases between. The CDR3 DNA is TGTGCCAGCAGCATACAGGGCTACGAGCAGTACTTC. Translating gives CASSIQGYEQYF.

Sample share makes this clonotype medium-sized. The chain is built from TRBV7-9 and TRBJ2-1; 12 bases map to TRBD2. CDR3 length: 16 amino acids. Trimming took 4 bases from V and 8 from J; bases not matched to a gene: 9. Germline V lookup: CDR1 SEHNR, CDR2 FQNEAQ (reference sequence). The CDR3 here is CASSSTRTSGTDEQFF. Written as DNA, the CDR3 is TGTGCCAGCAGCTCGACGAGGACTAGCGGGACGGATGAGCAGTTCTTC.

In nucleotides, the CDR3 is TGTGCCAGCAGCTTATGGCAGGGAAGCTCCTACAATGAGCAGTTCTTC. It translates to CASSLWQGSSYNEQFF. The chain uses TRBV7-2 and TRBJ2-1, with TRBD1 as a possible D gene (5 bases). CDR3 length equals 16 residues. Germline V gene sequence: CDR1 SGHTA, CDR2 FQGNSA. Trimming left V 2 bases short and J 0 bases short, with 11 bases between.

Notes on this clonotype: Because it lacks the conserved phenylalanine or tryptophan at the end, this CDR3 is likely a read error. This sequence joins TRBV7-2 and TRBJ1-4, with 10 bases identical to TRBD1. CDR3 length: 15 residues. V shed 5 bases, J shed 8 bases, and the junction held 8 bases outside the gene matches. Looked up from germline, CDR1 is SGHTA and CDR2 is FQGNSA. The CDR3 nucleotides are TGTGCCAGCAGCCTCTTAGGGACAGGGGACGAAAAACTGTTTTTA. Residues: CASSLLGTGDEKLFL.

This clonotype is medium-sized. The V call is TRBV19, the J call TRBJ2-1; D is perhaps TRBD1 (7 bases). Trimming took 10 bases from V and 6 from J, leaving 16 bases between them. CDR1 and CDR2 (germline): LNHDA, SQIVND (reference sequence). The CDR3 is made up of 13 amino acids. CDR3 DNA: TGTGCCACCACGGACAGGCGGGGCAATGAGCAGTTCTTC. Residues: CATTDRRGNEQFF.

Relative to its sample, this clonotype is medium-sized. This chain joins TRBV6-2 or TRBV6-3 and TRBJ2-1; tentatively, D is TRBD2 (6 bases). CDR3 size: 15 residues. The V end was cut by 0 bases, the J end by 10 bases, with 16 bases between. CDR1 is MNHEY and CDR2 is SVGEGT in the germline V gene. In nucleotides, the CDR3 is TGTGCCAGCAGTTACTCGGGCCGCGGGAAGGTGGAGCAGTTCTTC. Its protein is CASSYSGRGKVEQFF.

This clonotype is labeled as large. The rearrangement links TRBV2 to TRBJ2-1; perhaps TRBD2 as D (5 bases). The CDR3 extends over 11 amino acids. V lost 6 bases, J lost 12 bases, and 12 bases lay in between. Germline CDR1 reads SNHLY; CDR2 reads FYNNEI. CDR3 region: CASSSGSGQFF. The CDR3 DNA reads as TGTGCCAGCAGCTCGGGGAGTGGGCAGTTCTTC.

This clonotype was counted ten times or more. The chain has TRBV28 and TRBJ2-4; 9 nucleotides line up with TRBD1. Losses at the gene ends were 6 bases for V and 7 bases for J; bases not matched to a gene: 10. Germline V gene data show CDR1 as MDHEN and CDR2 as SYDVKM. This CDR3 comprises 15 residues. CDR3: CASSLQGQGLNIQYF. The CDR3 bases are TGTGCCAGCAGCCTACAGGGACAGGGTCTGAACATTCAGTACTTC.

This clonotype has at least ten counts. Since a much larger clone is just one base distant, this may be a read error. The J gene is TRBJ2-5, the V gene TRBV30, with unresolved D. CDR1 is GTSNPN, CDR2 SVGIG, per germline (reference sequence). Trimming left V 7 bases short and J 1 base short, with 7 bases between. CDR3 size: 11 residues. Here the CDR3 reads CALRTQETQYF. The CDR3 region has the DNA TGTGCCTTGCGGACCCAAGAGACCCAGTACTTC.

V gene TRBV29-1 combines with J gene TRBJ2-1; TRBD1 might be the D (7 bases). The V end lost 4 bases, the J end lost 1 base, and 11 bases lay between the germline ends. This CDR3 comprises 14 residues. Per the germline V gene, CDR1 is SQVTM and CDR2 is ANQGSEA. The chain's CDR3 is CSVAGGRSYNEQFF. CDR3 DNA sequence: TGCAGCGTTGCAGGGGGGAGATCCTACAATGAGCAGTTCTTC.

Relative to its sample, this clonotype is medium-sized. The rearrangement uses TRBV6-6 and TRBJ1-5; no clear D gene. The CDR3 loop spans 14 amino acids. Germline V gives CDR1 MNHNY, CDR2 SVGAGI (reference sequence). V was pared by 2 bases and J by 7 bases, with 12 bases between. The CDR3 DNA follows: TGTGCCAGCAGTTACGACCGTAAGGGACAGCCCCAGCATTTT. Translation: CASSYDRKGQPQHF.

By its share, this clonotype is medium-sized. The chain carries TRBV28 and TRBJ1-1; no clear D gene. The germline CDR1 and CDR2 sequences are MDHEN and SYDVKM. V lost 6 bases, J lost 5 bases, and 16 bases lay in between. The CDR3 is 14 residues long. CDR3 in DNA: TGTGCCAGCAGCCCTCAGGTACGGCGAACTGAAGCTTTCTTT. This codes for CASSPQVRRTEAFF.